These 32 T cell receptor beta chains came from one sample sequenced in a study of OX40 agonist ivuxolimab in advanced cancers. Here immunoSEQ multiplex PCR was the method, and the copy in TCRdb shows in-frame clones only, minus some. The sample includes 52,000 or so clones, 70% to 90% of them seen just once. The sequencing here drew on CD4+ or CD8+ T cells sorted from blood, taken in a trial of the OX40 agonist ivuxolimab. These TCRs come from an adult with an advanced solid tumor such as melanoma, head and neck, liver or kidney cancer.

The chain joins TRBV19 to TRBJ2-3; D gene ambiguous. The CDR3 spans 12 residues. Germline loops: CDR1 LNHDA, CDR2 SQIVND (reference sequence). Trimming shortened V by 5 bases and J by 3 bases, and 6 bases separated the two germline ends. CDR3 protein: CASSPSTDTQYF. DNA for the CDR3: TGTGCCAGTAGTCCGTCGACAGATACGCAGTATTTT.

The V and J genes are TRBV7-6 and TRBJ1-4; no reliable D call. Germline CDR1 reads SGHVS; CDR2 reads FNYEAQ. The CDR3 runs to 12 residues. The germline V and J ends were trimmed by 5 bases and 7 bases, with 8 bases remaining between them. The CDR3 DNA is TGTGCCAGCAGCCCCGGTGGTGAAAAACTGTTTTTT. It specifies CASSPGGEKLFF.

The chain carries TRBV4-3 and TRBJ2-6, with TRBD1 matching 7 bases. J gave up 1 base and V 0 bases, and 6 bases lay outside the gene matches. Per germline, CDR1 LGHNA and CDR2 YSLEER. This CDR3 spans 18 amino acids. CDR3 in DNA: TGCGCCAGCAGCCAAGATTGGGGGACAGTTTCTGGGGCCAACGTCCTGACTTTC. The encoded protein is CASSQDWGTVSGANVLTF.

The chain links TRBV5-8 to TRBJ2-2; D is uncertain. Germline V gives CDR1 SGHTS, CDR2 YDEGEE. V lost 3 bases and J 7 bases, leaving 16 bases between the germline ends. The CDR3 totals 15 residues. The CDR3 loop is CASSSRTTRHGELFF. The CDR3 nucleotides read TGTGCCAGCAGCTCCCGTACGACAAGACACGGGGAGCTGTTTTTT.

The chain uses TRBV4-2 and TRBJ2-3; a possible D gene is TRBD2 (6 bases). This CDR3 is 17 amino acids long. CDR1 is LGHNA and CDR2 is YNFKEQ in the germline V gene. Trimming pared 2 bases from V and 4 bases from J, leaving 19 bases between. The CDR3 loop reads CASSQRTAGLVADTQYF. CDR3 bases: TGTGCCAGCAGCCAAAGGACGGCGGGGCTTGTAGCAGATACGCAGTATTTT.

This sequence joins TRBV2 and TRBJ2-1; D gene unclear. V lost 6 bases to trimming and J lost 5 bases, with 2 bases between them. From germline, CDR1 is SNHLY and CDR2 FYNNEI. The CDR3 is made up of 10 amino acids. This CDR3 reads CASSDNEQFF. The CDR3, as DNA: TGTGCCAGCAGCGACAATGAGCAGTTCTTC. Complete variable domain (other parts from reference TRBV2 and TRBJ2-1): EPEVTQTPSHQVTQMGQEVILRCVPISNHLYFYWYRQILGQKVEFLVSFYNNEISEKSEIFDDQFSVERPDGSNFTLKIRSTKLEDSAMYFCASSDNEQFFGPGTRLTVL.

The chain carries TRBV19 and TRBJ2-3; D gene unclear. This CDR3 region has 17 residues. The germline V gene has CDR1 LNHDA and CDR2 SQIVND (reference sequence). In nucleotides, the CDR3 is TGTGACCAAAGAGATGTTAGAATCGGGTTCACGGGAGATACGCAGTATTTT. It encodes CDQRDVRIGFTGDTQYF. The full variable domain, with the rest looked up from reference TRBV19 and TRBJ2-3, is DGGITQSPKYLFRKEGQNVTLSCEQNLNHDAMYWYRQDPGQGLRLIYYSQIVNDFQKGDIAEGYSVSREKKESFPLTVTSAQKNPTAFYLCDQRDVRIGFTGDTQYFGPGTRLTVL.

This sequence joins TRBV6-5 and TRBJ1-2; D gene ambiguous. Germline CDR1 reads MNHEY; CDR2 reads SVGAGI. V lost 2 bases and J 13 bases, leaving 11 bases between the germline ends. The CDR3 has 11 amino acids. CDR3 in amino acids: CASSYVGQVTF. As DNA, the CDR3 is TGTGCCAGCAGTTACGTGGGCCAAGTCACCTTC.

This chain links TRBV7-8 with TRBJ2-2, with D perhaps TRBD1 (5 bases). Germline V gene data show CDR1 as SGHVS and CDR2 as FQNEAQ. This CDR3 contains 15 residues. V was trimmed by 2 bases and J by 7 bases, leaving 14 bases between them. The CDR3 here is CASSLSPTQGGELFF. CDR3 nucleotide sequence: TGTGCCAGCAGCTTAAGCCCGACCCAGGGCGGGGAGCTGTTTTTT.

The chain combines TRBV7-9 with TRBJ2-5; D may be TRBD1 or TRBD2 (6 bases each). V was pared by 5 bases and J by 10 bases, with 20 bases between. CDR1 is SEHNR and CDR2 is FQNEAQ in the germline V gene (reference sequence). The CDR3 loop spans 14 amino acids. The CDR3 DNA follows: TGTGCCAGCAGCACTCCCGGGGGCCGTCGAGACCAGTACTTC. The encoded protein is CASSTPGGRRDQYF.

The chain employs TRBV5-4 and TRBJ1-1; D is perhaps TRBD1 (6 bases). Trimming left V 6 bases short and J 6 bases short, with 12 bases between. CDR3 length: 12 amino acids. CDR1 is SGHNT and CDR2 is YYREEE in the germline V gene (reference sequence). The CDR3 loop is CASNHQGSEAFF. The CDR3 bases are TGTGCCAGCAACCACCAGGGGTCTGAAGCTTTCTTT.

The rearrangement joins TRBV28 to TRBJ1-1, with D uncertain. The CDR3 runs to 13 residues. V was shortened by 5 bases and J by 1 base, with 8 bases between the two germline ends. Germline V gene sequence: CDR1 MDHEN, CDR2 SYDVKM. CDR3: CASSPSWNTEAFF. The CDR3 nucleotides are TGTGCCAGCAGTCCCTCCTGGAACACTGAAGCTTTCTTT. The full variable domain, in which reference TRBV28 and TRBJ1-1 provide the parts outside the CDR3, is DVKVTQSSRYLVKRTGEKVFLECVQDMDHENMFWYRQDPGLGLRLIYFSYDVKMKEKGDIPEGYSVSREKKERFSLILESASTNQTSMYLCASSPSWNTEAFFGQGTRLTVV.

A single count supports this clone. The V and J genes are TRBV19 and TRBJ2-1; D tentatively reads TRBD1 or TRBD2 (5 bases each). Deletions cut 3 bases from V and 9 bases from J, with 9 bases between. The CDR3 runs to 12 residues. CDR1 and CDR2 (germline): LNHDA, SQIVND (reference sequence). The CDR3 protein is CASSIWGSEQFF. In DNA, the CDR3 is TGTGCCAGTAGTATTTGGGGGAGTGAGCAGTTCTTC.

The chain joins TRBV4-1 to TRBJ2-1; 10 bases are shared with TRBD2. The germline gives CDR1 MGHRA, CDR2 YSYEKL. The CDR3 runs to 16 residues. The ends lost 2 bases at V and 4 bases at J; junction bases unmatched: 5. The CDR3: CASSQMLAGVYNEQFF. The CDR3 DNA reads as TGCGCCAGCAGCCAAATGCTAGCGGGGGTTTACAATGAGCAGTTCTTC.

The CDR3 region has the DNA TGTGCCAGCAGCCCAGCCAACGGACAGGGATACGAGCAGTACTTC. Translated: CASSPANGQGYEQYF. This chain connects TRBV7-9 to TRBJ2-7; the match to TRBD1 covers 8 bases. The V gene's germline CDR1 is SEHNR and CDR2 FQNEAQ (reference sequence). This CDR3 has 15 residues. V lost 5 bases, J lost 4 bases, and 10 bases stayed unmatched.

The chain has TRBV9 and TRBJ2-7, with a tentative D call TRBD1 (6 bases). The CDR3 spans 13 residues. V dropped 3 bases and J dropped 5 bases, with 12 bases sitting between them. In germline, CDR1 is SGDLS, CDR2 YYNGEE. Here the CDR3 DNA reads TGTGCCAGCAGCGCGGACAGTCCCCACGAGCAGTACTTC. It specifies CASSADSPHEQYF.

The chain uses TRBV5-6 and TRBJ2-3; D is uncertain. The CDR3 has 16 residues. The V end lost 1 base, the J end lost 2 bases, and 14 bases lay between the germline ends. Germline assignment: CDR1 SGHDT and CDR2 YYEEEE. The CDR3 DNA is TGTGCCAGCAGCTTGTTGTTACAGTCTTCCACAGATACGCAGTATTTT. It encodes CASSLLLQSSTDTQYF.

The chain employs TRBV28 and TRBJ2-5, with D possibly matching TRBD2 (6 bases). The V end lost 10 bases, the J end lost 5 bases, and 23 bases lay between the germline ends. Per the germline V gene, CDR1 is MDHEN and CDR2 is SYDVKM. The CDR3 totals 15 residues. The CDR3 DNA reads as TGTGCCACGGGGCGGGGTGGATCGGAGTCGGAGACCCAGTACTTC. It translates to CATGRGGSESETQYF.

The rearrangement joins TRBV9 to TRBJ1-2; a weak D match, TRBD1 (5 bases). Germline assignment: CDR1 SGDLS and CDR2 YYNGEE. CDR3 length equals 12 residues. V was pared by 4 bases and J by 5 bases, with 9 bases between. CDR3 region: CASSPHRYGYTF. The CDR3 DNA sequence: TGTGCCAGCAGCCCCCACAGGTATGGCTACACCTTC.

The rearrangement uses TRBV20-1 and TRBJ2-5, with unresolved D. The CDR3 runs to 11 residues. Germline CDR1 is DFQATT and CDR2 is SNEGSKA (reference sequence). V lost 6 bases and J 4 bases, leaving 9 bases between the germline ends. This chain's CDR3 is CSAIWGETQYF. CDR3 sequence (DNA): TGCAGTGCCATTTGGGGAGAGACCCAGTACTTC.

The chain is built from TRBV19 and TRBJ2-1, with 8 bases identical to TRBD2. V lost 8 bases and J lost 2; bases outside the gene matches: 8. The CDR3 spans 15 residues. Germline CDR1 and CDR2: LNHDA and SQIVND (reference sequence). The CDR3 reads CASDGGGNTYNEQFF. CDR3 coding DNA: TGTGCCAGTGATGGCGGGGGGAACACCTACAATGAGCAGTTCTTC.

J is TRBJ1-1 and V is TRBV6-5; no clear D gene. CDR1 is MNHEY, CDR2 SVGAGI, per germline. CDR3 length: 14 residues. Trimming removed 4 bases from V and 3 bases from J, with 12 bases in between. CDR3 residues: CASSSNGRYTEAFF. The CDR3 nucleotides are TGTGCCAGCAGTTCCAACGGAAGGTACACTGAAGCTTTCTTT.

The gene calls are TRBV11-1 and TRBJ2-7; no definite D call. Trimming cost V 5 bases and J 5 bases, with 10 bases left between them. CDR3 length equals 12 residues. Germline values: CDR1 SGHAT, CDR2 FQDESV (reference sequence). The CDR3 bases are TGTGCCAGCAGCCTCTTTGATGACGAGCAGTACTTC. This gives the protein CASSLFDDEQYF.

The J gene is TRBJ2-3, the V gene TRBV7-7; TRBD2 aligns across 12 bases. This CDR3 has 19 amino acids. Germline V lookup: CDR1 SSHAT, CDR2 FNYEAQ (reference sequence). V dropped 2 bases and J dropped 4; count of bases not matched to a gene: 13. The CDR3 spells CASSLYPRTSGIGADTQYF. CDR3 bases: TGTGCCAGCAGCTTATACCCCCGGACTAGCGGGATCGGCGCAGATACGCAGTATTTT.

This sequence joins TRBV13 and TRBJ2-5; 10 bases are a match to TRBD2. The V segment lost 7 bases and the J segment 2 bases; nucleotides outside the gene matches: 10. CDR1 is PRHDT and CDR2 is FYEKMQ in the germline V gene (reference sequence). This CDR3 spans 16 amino acids. The DNA for the CDR3 is TGTGCCAGCAACACAAATAGCGGGGGGACACAAGAGACCCAGTACTTC. This translates into CASNTNSGGTQETQYF.

This clone was counted between two and nine times. This CDR3 reads CASSFTGAGYNEQFF. In DNA form, the CDR3 reads TGTGCCAGCAGCTTTACAGGGGCAGGATACAATGAGCAGTTCTTC. The V call is TRBV5-4, the J call TRBJ2-1, with 7 bases matching TRBD1. The trim removed 2 bases at V and 4 bases at J, leaving 6 bases unmatched. The CDR3 loop spans 15 amino acids. Germline CDR1 is SGHNT and CDR2 is YYREEE (reference sequence).

The chain carries TRBV10-2 and TRBJ1-2; D might be TRBD1 (6 bases). With 3 bases removed from V and 7 bases from J, the gap between germline ends came to 6 bases. CDR3 length: 11 residues. In germline, CDR1 is WSHSY, CDR2 SAAADI. As DNA, the CDR3 is TGCGCCAGCAGTGAAGGGGGTGGCTACACCTTC. It translates to CASSEGGGYTF.

The chain has TRBV2 and TRBJ1-2; possibly TRBD1 for D (6 bases). V was pared by 0 bases and J by 4 bases, with 15 bases between. CDR1 and CDR2 (germline): SNHLY, FYNNEI. The CDR3 loop spans 16 amino acids. In DNA form, the CDR3 reads TGTGCCAGCAGTGAAGCTTGGGGACAACCAAGCTATGGCTACACCTTC. Amino acids: CASSEAWGQPSYGYTF.

The chain employs TRBV5-1 and TRBJ2-3; 9 nucleotides match TRBD2. Trimming took 7 bases from V and 3 from J; bases not matched to a gene: 6. Germline V gene data show CDR1 as SGHRS and CDR2 as YFSETQ. This CDR3 has 14 amino acids. The CDR3 spells CASHLSGGTDTQYF. CDR3 DNA: TGCGCCAGCCACCTTAGCGGGGGTACAGATACGCAGTATTTT.

V is TRBV28 and J is TRBJ2-7; 9 bases map to TRBD1. Germline V gene data show CDR1 as MDHEN and CDR2 as SYDVKM. The junction had 8 bases not matched to a gene; V was cut back by 7 bases and J by 4 bases. This CDR3 is 14 amino acids long. For the CDR3, the DNA is TGTGCCAGCACCGGAGGGGACAGGGCATACGAGCAGTACTTC. Translating it yields CASTGGDRAYEQYF.

This clone is medium-sized by share. The rearrangement links TRBV5-4 to TRBJ1-1; D possibly corresponds to TRBD1 (5 bases). The CDR3 extends over 14 amino acids. Germline CDR1 reads SGHNT; CDR2 reads YYREEE (reference sequence). Trimming cost V 10 bases and J 4 bases, with 20 bases left between them. CDR3 sequence: CAQGPFTGGTEAFF. CDR3 in DNA: TGTGCCCAAGGTCCTTTCACTGGGGGCACTGAAGCTTTCTTT.

This clone has only one observation. The chain uses TRBV7-8 and TRBJ2-7; tentative D call: TRBD2 (6 bases). Germline loops: CDR1 SGHVS, CDR2 FQNEAQ. CDR3 size: 14 residues. Deletions cut 5 bases from V and 2 bases from J, with 13 bases between. DNA of the CDR3: TGTGCCAGCAGCGTAACCGGGGGAACCTACGAGCAGTACGTC. It specifies CASSVTGGTYEQYV.